This T cell receptor (beta chain) was captured in a study of blood T cells in healthy people across ages. This CDR3 is built from 18 residues. Germline lookup yields CDR1 MNHEY and CDR2 SVGEGT. The ends were cut back, 5 bases at V and 5 bases at J, with 27 bases in the middle. Roughly 10 milliliters of peripheral blood were drawn from each donor. It was with a sample-barcoded 5' primer and a J-beta primer mix that a second PCR of roughly 7 to 12 cycles was run. Any given sample supplied a minimum of 2.5 million CDR3-containing paired-end reads. TCRdb itself ran the 5' RACE reads through MiXCR, one entry per CDR3 protein. The sample records 1.5 million to 2 million distinct CDR3 sequences, about 50% being singletons.

The rearrangement joins TRBV6-2 or TRBV6-3 to TRBJ1-2; D possibly corresponds to TRBD1 (6 bases). The sequenced sample consisted of blood. This TCR was recovered from a woman aged 40 to 50 in good health. This CDR3 reads CASSLPRTVHRRPYGYTF. CDR3 bases: TGTGCCAGCAGTCTGCCTAGGACAGTACACCGACGTCCATATGGCTACACCTTC.